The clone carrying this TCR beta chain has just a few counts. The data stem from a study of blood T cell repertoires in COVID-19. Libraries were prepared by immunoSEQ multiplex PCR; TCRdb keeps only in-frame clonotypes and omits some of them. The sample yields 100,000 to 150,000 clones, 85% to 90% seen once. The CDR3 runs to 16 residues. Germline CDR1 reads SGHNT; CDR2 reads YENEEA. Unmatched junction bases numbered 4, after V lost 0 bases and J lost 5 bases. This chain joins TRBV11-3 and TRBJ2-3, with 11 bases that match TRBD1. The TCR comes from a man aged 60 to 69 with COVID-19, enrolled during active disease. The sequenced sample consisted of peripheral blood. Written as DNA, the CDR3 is TGTGCCAGCAGCTTAGAGTCCGGGACAGGGGGAGATACGCAGTATTTT. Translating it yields CASSLESGTGGDTQYF.